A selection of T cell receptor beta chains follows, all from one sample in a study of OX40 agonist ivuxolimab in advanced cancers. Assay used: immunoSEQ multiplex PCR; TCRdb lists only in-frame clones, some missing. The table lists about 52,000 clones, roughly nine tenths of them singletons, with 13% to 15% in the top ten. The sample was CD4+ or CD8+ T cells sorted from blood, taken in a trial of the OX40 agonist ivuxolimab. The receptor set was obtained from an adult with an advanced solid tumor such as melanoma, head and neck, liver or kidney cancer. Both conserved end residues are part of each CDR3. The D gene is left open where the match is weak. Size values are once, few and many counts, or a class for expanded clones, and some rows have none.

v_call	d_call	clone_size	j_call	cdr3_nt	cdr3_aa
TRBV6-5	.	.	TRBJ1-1	TGTGCCAGCAGTTACATCCCAGTGAACACTGAAGCTTTCTTT	CASSYIPVNTEAFF
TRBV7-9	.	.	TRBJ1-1	TGTGCCAGCAGTCTAGGGTCTGAAGCTTTCTTT	CASSLGSEAFF
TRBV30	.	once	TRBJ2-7	TGTGCCTGGGACCAGGACTCCCTCTCCTACGAGCAGTACTTC	CAWDQDSLSYEQYF
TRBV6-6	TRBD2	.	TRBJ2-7	TGTGCCACCAGCGGGGGGCTGGACTACGAGCAGTACTTC	CATSGGLDYEQYF
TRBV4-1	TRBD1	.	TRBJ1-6	TGCGCCACTCAGTTTGGACAGGGTAGCTCACCCCTCCACTTT	CATQFGQGSSPLHF
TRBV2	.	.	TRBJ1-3	TGTGCCAGCATGAACAGCTTTTCGAAATACTCTGGAAACACCATATATTTT	CASMNSFSKYSGNTIYF
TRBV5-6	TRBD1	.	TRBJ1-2	TGTGCCAGCAGCTCAAAAACCGGGACAGGTTACTATGGCTACACCTTC	CASSSKTGTGYYGYTF
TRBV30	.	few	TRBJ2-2	TGTGCCTGGAGTAGACACACGAACACCGGGGAGCTGTTTTTT	CAWSRHTNTGELFF
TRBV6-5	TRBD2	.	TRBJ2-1	TGTGCCAGCGGATGGAGCGGGGTTTACAATGAGCAGTTCTTC	CASGWSGVYNEQFF
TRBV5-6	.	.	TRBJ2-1	TGTGCCAGCAGCTTTTCCAGCGGACTATACAATGAGCAGTTCTTC	CASSFSSGLYNEQFF
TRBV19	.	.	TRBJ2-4	TGTGCCAGTAGTATAAACCAAGCCAAAAACATTCAGTACTTC	CASSINQAKNIQYF
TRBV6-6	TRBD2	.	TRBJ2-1	TGTGCCAGCACCTCCAGCGGGGAGCGCTACAATGAGCAGTTCTTC	CASTSSGERYNEQFF
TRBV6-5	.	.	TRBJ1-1	TGTGCCAGCAGTTCCCCCGAAAAAAACACTGAAGCTTTCTTT	CASSSPEKNTEAFF
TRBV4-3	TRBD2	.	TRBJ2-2	TGCGCCGCCTCCCCCGCTAGCGGGCGATACACCGGGGAGCTGTTTTTT	CAASPASGRYTGELFF
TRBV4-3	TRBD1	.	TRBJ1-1	TGCGCCAGCAGCCAAGCCCGGACAGGGGGCATGAACACTGAAGCTTTCTTT	CASSQARTGGMNTEAFF
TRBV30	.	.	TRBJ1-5	TGTGCCTGGAGTCGAAGTGACAGCCGCAATCAGCCCCAGCATTTT	CAWSRSDSRNQPQHF
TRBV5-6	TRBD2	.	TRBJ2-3	TGTGCCAGCAGTGGAGCGGGGAGGAGGGATACGCAGTATTTT	CASSGAGRRDTQYF
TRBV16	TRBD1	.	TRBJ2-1	TGTGCCAGCAGCGCCCCGGACAGGGGAGGGAATGAGCAGTTCTTC	CASSAPDRGGNEQFF
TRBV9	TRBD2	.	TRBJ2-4	TGTGCCAGCAGCTCCCCGGGACTAGAGAACATTCAGTACTTC	CASSSPGLENIQYF
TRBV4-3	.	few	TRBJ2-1	TGCGCCAGCAGCCAAGAGGGCTGGGAGGAGCAGTTCTTC	CASSQEGWEEQFF
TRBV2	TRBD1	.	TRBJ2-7	TGTGCCAGCAGTGGGGACAGCCTCTCCTACGAGCAGTACTTC	CASSGDSLSYEQYF
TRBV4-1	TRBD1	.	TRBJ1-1	TGCGCCAGCAGCCAAGGGTCACAGGGGGCCACTGAAGCTTTCTTT	CASSQGSQGATEAFF
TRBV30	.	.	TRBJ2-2	TGTGCCTGGAGTTTTGGGGGTGGGGAGCTGTTTTTT	CAWSFGGGELFF
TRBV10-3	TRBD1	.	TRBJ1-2	TGTGCCATCAGTGCCGACAGGGTAGGGGTTCATGGCTACACCTTC	CAISADRVGVHGYTF
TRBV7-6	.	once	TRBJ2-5	TGTGCCAGCAGCTTAGATGTGGAAGAGACCCAGTACTTC	CASSLDVEETQYF
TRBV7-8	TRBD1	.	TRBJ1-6	TGTGCCAGCAGCGGGACAGCTTATTCACCCCTCCACTTT	CASSGTAYSPLHF
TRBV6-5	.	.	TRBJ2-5	TGTGCCAGCAGTTACCTGGGGACGCATCAAGAGACCCAGTACTTC	CASSYLGTHQETQYF
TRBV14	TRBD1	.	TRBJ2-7	TGTGCCAGCAGCCACACCCAGGGGGCTGGGAGCTCCTACGAGCAGTACTTC	CASSHTQGAGSSYEQYF
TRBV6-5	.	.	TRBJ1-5	TGTGCCAGCAGTCCACAGGGAAGTCAGCCCCAGCATTTT	CASSPQGSQPQHF
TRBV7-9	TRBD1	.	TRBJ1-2	TGTGCCAGCAGCTTAGGAGGGGGCCACTATGGCTACACCTTC	CASSLGGGHYGYTF
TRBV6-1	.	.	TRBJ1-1	TGTGCCAGCAGCGAGGGGGTGAACACTGAAGCTTTCTTT	CASSEGVNTEAFF
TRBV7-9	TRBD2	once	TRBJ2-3	TGTGCCAGCAGCTTGTTTGGGGGACTAGCGGCTAGCACAGATACGCAGTATTTT	CASSLFGGLAASTDTQYF
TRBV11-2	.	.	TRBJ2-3	TGTGCCAGCAGCTTAGATGGGCTAGCTATGCGCACAGATACGCAGTATTTT	CASSLDGLAMRTDTQYF
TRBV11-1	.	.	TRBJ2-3	TGTGCCAGCAGCTCGAATGCGTTGGCGGGGGCCCACACAGATACGCAGTATTTT	CASSSNALAGAHTDTQYF
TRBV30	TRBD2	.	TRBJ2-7	TGTGCCGGTAGCGGGGGTAGCTCCTACGAGCAGTACTTC	CAGSGGSSYEQYF
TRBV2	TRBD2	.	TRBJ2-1	TGTGCCAGCAGTATAAACCCCTTTAGCGGGTACCACAATGAGCAGTTCTTC	CASSINPFSGYHNEQFF
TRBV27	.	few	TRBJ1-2	TGTGCCAGCAGTTTATTCTCAGACTATGGCTACACCTTC	CASSLFSDYGYTF
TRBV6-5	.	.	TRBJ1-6	TGTGCCAGCAGTTACTTTGACCCCAATTCACCCCTCCACTTT	CASSYFDPNSPLHF
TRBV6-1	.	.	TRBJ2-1	TGTGCCGCAACGGGACGCCACAATGAGCAGTTCTTC	CAATGRHNEQFF
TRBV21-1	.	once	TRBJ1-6	TGTGCCAGCAGCAGCCGATTGGACAGATCCAATTCACCCCTCCACTTT	CASSSRLDRSNSPLHF
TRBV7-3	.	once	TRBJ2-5	TGTGCCAGCAGCTCCCCCCCCCAAGAGACCCAGTACTTC	CASSSPPQETQYF
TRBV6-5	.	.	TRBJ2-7	TGTGCCAGCAGTCCCCGATTTCCCGGATACGAGCAGTACTTC	CASSPRFPGYEQYF
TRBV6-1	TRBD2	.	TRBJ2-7	TGTGCCAGCAGTGTCGCGTCGCTAGCGGGTCCCTACGAGCAGTACTTC	CASSVASLAGPYEQYF
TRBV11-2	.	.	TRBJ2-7	TGTGCCAGCAGCTCGGACCCCTCCTACGAGCAGTACTTC	CASSSDPSYEQYF